This TCR beta chain was captured in a study of identical twins (TCRdb year 2016). Context from the whole study: To test whether fetal clonotypes persist, this study deep-sequenced TCR alpha and beta repertoires from monozygotic twins, from unrelated adults of various ages, and from cord blood. Replicate twin experiments were performed at different times using different library preparation protocols to rule out contamination.

What the research found in general, with its limitations: Out-of-frame TCR alpha sequences shared between twins showed an excess of low generation-probability sequences compared with coincidental sharing between unrelated individuals. Zero-insertion analyses could be partly confounded by invariant T cells such as MAIT and iNKT, though diverse VJ usage argued against such confounding for most clonotypes. Fewer insertions were carried by abundant cord blood beta clonotypes, a similar but weaker trend appeared in young adult naive repertoires, and no such trend appeared in memory repertoires. Because the same donors could not be followed over many years, the conclusions depended on cross-sectional statistical analysis. In beta out-of-frame sequences, excess twin sharing was weaker, because having fewer shared sequences lowered the signal-to-noise ratio. Recombination models systematically underestimated out-of-frame TCR alpha sharing in monozygotic twins but agreed with sharing between unrelated individuals.

Library creation used 5' RACE. The sequencer was an Illumina HiSeq 2000. Template switching added a universal primer binding site, and the final cDNA carried a unique molecular identifier that allowed TCR cDNA molecules to be counted accurately. First-strand cDNA for TCR alpha and beta chains was synthesized from specific primers in the conserved constant-segment region. To control for contamination, each cDNA library was double barcoded with a SMART-Mk sample barcode plus Illumina barcodes. TruSeq adapter sequences and Illumina sample barcodes were added in two successive PCR steps. TCR alpha and beta cDNA libraries were sequenced on the Illumina HiSeq platform with custom primers. On the study's bioinformatics: Unique molecular identifiers were extracted from raw reads with MiGEC, and CDR3 positions were determined with MiXCR. Recombination models were inferred per individual with the repgenHMM and IGoR tools using an EM algorithm. The tcR package in R was used for shared clonotype analysis, with sharing normalized by the product of cloneset sizes. Out-of-frame nonproductive sequences were analyzed to study raw recombination free of thymic and clonal selection effects. TCRdb cleaned the public reads at Q25 with fastp, built clones with MiXCR and kept in-frame beta chains. Identical CDR3 protein sequences are pooled into one entry, listed with their most common genes and DNA. The V and J calls, along with clone size, are taken from TCRdb and not from the paper's own processing. The sample table shows nearly 200,000 distinct CDR3 sequences, and roughly 15% are seen once. 35% to 50% of the sample rests with the top ten.

Comments on this clonotype: This clone's antigen is unknown. No much larger clonotype is one base removed from it; base qualities were not supplied.

The germline V gene specifies SNHLY as CDR1 and FYNNEI as CDR2. Trimming takes 6 bases from V and 13 bases from J, and the germline ends sit 10 bases apart. Inclusive of the bounding cysteine and phenylalanine, the CDR3 is 11 residues long. Only CDR3 DNA remains: 33 bases, in frame from the first base. Every donor in the study was a healthy Caucasian. The twin cohort comprised three pairs of female monozygotic twins, all aged about 18 to 30 years. Positive isolation kits from Invitrogen were used to isolate the CD4+ and CD8+ T cell populations. The data also belong to a second study, concerning T cells expressing NK-cell markers. The second investigation adds: Seven to nine donors provided sorted CD3+CD56+NKG2C+, CD3+CD56+NKG2C- and CD3+CD56-NKG2C+ T-cell subsets, whose TCR beta-chain repertoires were profiled. Of the eight sequenced donors, seven were found to be HCMV-seropositive and one was found to be HCMV-seronegative. In several experiments an anti-gammadeltaTCR antibody was added to restrict sorting to alphabetaTCR-expressing T cells. In six donors, the dominant CD3+CD56+NKG2C+ clonotypes were found to rank among the top 10 CD8+ clonotypes and to make up about 1.0-7.0% of CD8+ T cells. Those dominant clonotypes were again the most abundant among CD3+CD56-NKG2C+ cells in four donors, at roughly 25-65%. Whether the expanded NKG2C-expressing T cell clones were specific for HCMV antigens remained unclear. All eight donors whose samples were sequenced were randomly selected healthy volunteers, three of them men and five women. A commercial ELISA kit detecting HCMV-specific IgG in serum was used to determine HCMV serostatus. MIGEC was used to demultiplex reads and group reads by UMI, and MiTCR was used to assemble and quantify clonotypes. To exclude erroneous sequences, only TCR cDNA sequences supported by at least two reads were retained. Downstream repertoire analysis used the tcR package, and clonotypes were matched across fractions by CDR3 nucleotide sequence plus V segment. VDJmatch was used to annotate antigen specificity against VDJdb, with one amino acid substitution in CDR3 allowed.

The sequence is built from TRBV2 and TRBJ1-6; no D gene can be assigned with confidence. The clonotype was recovered from a woman under 30 in good health. The material sequenced was CD8+ T cells sorted from blood. The DNA sequence follows: TGTGCCAGCAGGGGCAGGATGCCCCTCCACTTT. Translated, this gives CASRGRMPLHF.